These T cell receptor beta chains were read from a single sample in a study of blood T cell repertoires in COVID-19. Libraries were prepared by immunoSEQ multiplex PCR; TCRdb keeps only in-frame clonotypes and omits some of them. The data hold tens of thousands of clones, with under 85% observed a single time. The sample taken for sequencing was peripheral blood. The receptors shown here come from a human donor in a cohort sampled during active COVID-19. CDR3s include the opening cysteine and the closing phenylalanine or tryptophan. D genes are given only for firm matches. Size tells how often a clone was seen (once, few, many) or the class of an expanded clone, and some rows leave it out.

cdr3_aa,cdr3_nt,d_call,clone_size,v_call,j_call
CASSGARGTSPLHF,TGTGCCAGCAGTGGGGCCCGGGGTACTTCACCCCTCCACTTT,NA,NA,TRBV2,TRBJ1-6
CAAGQVPGYTF,TGTGCCGCCGGACAGGTTCCTGGCTACACCTTC,TRBD1,NA,TRBV10-3,TRBJ1-2
CASSVDRVGNSPLHF,TGTGCCAGCAGCGTGGACAGGGTCGGGAATTCACCCCTCCACTTT,TRBD1,large,TRBV5-4,TRBJ1-6
CASSFTGSGANVLTF,TGTGCCAGTAGTTTCACAGGCTCTGGGGCCAACGTCCTGACTTTC,NA,NA,TRBV19,TRBJ2-6
CASSPTPRGLETQYF,TGTGCCAGCTCACCCACGCCGCGAGGGTTAGAGACCCAGTACTTC,NA,NA,TRBV18,TRBJ2-5
CASSLPGQAITGELFF,TGTGCCAGCAGCCTACCGGGACAGGCGATCACCGGGGAGCTGTTTTTT,TRBD1,once,TRBV5-4,TRBJ2-2
CASSPGQSGWTF,TGTGCCAGCTCACCGGGGCAGTCAGGTTGGACCTTC,NA,NA,TRBV18,TRBJ1-2
CASSVTASYGYTF,TGTGCCAGCAGCGTGACAGCGTCCTATGGCTACACCTTC,NA,NA,TRBV7-2,TRBJ1-2
CASSPTKGQGDYGYTF,TGTGCCAGCTCACCCACTAAAGGGCAGGGGGACTATGGCTACACCTTC,TRBD1,NA,TRBV18,TRBJ1-2
CASSSGSRSSYEQYF,TGCGCCAGCAGCTCCGGGAGCAGGAGCTCCTACGAGCAGTACTTC,NA,NA,TRBV5-1,TRBJ2-7
CASIPQTAPYGYTF,TGTGCCAGCATTCCGCAGACAGCGCCTTATGGCTACACCTTC,NA,NA,TRBV27,TRBJ1-2
CASSGGGHTEAFF,TGTGCCAGCAGTGGGGGGGGGCACACTGAAGCTTTCTTT,NA,few,TRBV28,TRBJ1-1
CASSPWTSGGTDTQYF,TGTGCCAGCAGCCCCTGGACTAGCGGGGGCACAGATACGCAGTATTTT,TRBD2,NA,TRBV5-4,TRBJ2-3
CATSDPGQGAPGYTF,TGTGCCACCAGTGATCCCGGACAGGGGGCGCCTGGCTACACCTTC,TRBD1,NA,TRBV24-1,TRBJ1-2
CASSPQTSSYEQYF,TGTGCCAGCTCACCACAAACCAGCTCCTACGAGCAGTACTTC,NA,NA,TRBV18,TRBJ2-7
CASSESPASGYRTDTQYF,TGCGCCAGCAGTGAGTCGCCCGCTAGCGGTTATCGCACAGATACGCAGTATTTT,TRBD2,NA,TRBV10-2,TRBJ2-3
CASSGHGLDTEAFF,TGTGCCAGCAGCGGCCACGGACTGGACACTGAAGCTTTCTTT,NA,NA,TRBV9,TRBJ1-1
CASSLETGETQYF,TGTGCCAGCAGCTTGGAAACAGGGGAGACCCAGTACTTC,NA,NA,TRBV5-4,TRBJ2-5
CASSLGQGASSGELFF,TGTGCCAGCAGCCTAGGCCAGGGGGCGAGTTCCGGGGAGCTGTTTTTT,TRBD1,NA,TRBV3-1/TRBV3-2,TRBJ2-2
CASSPPSGISYNEQFF,TGTGCCAGCTCACCACCGAGCGGAATCTCCTACAATGAGCAGTTCTTC,NA,NA,TRBV18,TRBJ2-1
CASSYSSGSLLEQYF,TGTGCCAGCAGTTACTCTTCAGGGTCCCTCCTCGAGCAGTACTTC,NA,NA,TRBV6-5,TRBJ2-7
CSVAAGRGYEQYF,TGCAGCGTTGCCGCAGGGAGGGGCTACGAGCAGTACTTC,TRBD2,NA,TRBV29-1,TRBJ2-7
CASSIEGRADQPQHF,TGTGCCAGTAGTATAGAGGGCAGGGCCGATCAGCCCCAGCATTTT,NA,NA,TRBV19,TRBJ1-5